The next 29 T cell receptor beta chains were all read from a single sample in a study of cytomegalovirus exposure and HLA in healthy donors. This table comes from immunoSEQ multiplex PCR, and its TCRdb copy is limited to in-frame clones, with some not included. Of 260,000 or so clones in the sample, 90% are singletons; the top ten hold approximately 3%. Sequencing used PBMCs. The source is a woman in her twenties or thirties in good health and CMV-seronegative.

This chain links TRBV27 with TRBJ1-5; D uncertain. CDR3 size: 13 residues. V was shortened by 3 bases and J by 4 bases, with 7 bases between the two germline ends. Germline CDR1 and CDR2: MNHEY and SMNVEV (reference sequence). The CDR3 protein is CASSLGRNQPQHF. CDR3 sequence (DNA): TGTGCCAGCAGTTTGGGCAGAAATCAGCCCCAGCATTTT.

The V call is TRBV6-6, the J call TRBJ2-7; 9 bases agree with TRBD1. This CDR3 region has 15 residues. Germline assignment: CDR1 MNHNY and CDR2 SVGAGI (reference sequence). V dropped 5 bases and J dropped 3; count of bases not matched to a gene: 8. CDR3 DNA sequence: TGTGCCAGCAGTCAACTCGGGACAGGGAACTACGAGCAGTACTTC. It codes for CASSQLGTGNYEQYF.

V gene TRBV6-6 combines with J gene TRBJ2-3; unclear D gene. Trimming shortened V by 10 bases and J by 3 bases, and 5 bases separated the two germline ends. In germline, CDR1 is MNHNY, CDR2 SVGAGI (reference sequence). This CDR3 is built from 10 residues. DNA for the CDR3: TGTGCCACCGGAACAGATACGCAGTATTTT. It yields the protein CATGTDTQYF.

V is TRBV28 and J is TRBJ1-5, with 10 bases fitting TRBD1. Germline V lookup: CDR1 MDHEN, CDR2 SYDVKM. This CDR3 spans 16 amino acids. The V segment lost 5 bases and the J segment 3 bases; nucleotides outside the gene matches: 7. DNA of the CDR3: TGTGCCAGCAGTGGTCCGGGACAGGGGTTCAATCAGCCCCAGCATTTT. It specifies CASSGPGQGFNQPQHF.

V and J are TRBV5-1 and TRBJ2-3, with TRBD1 matching 10 bases. CDR3 length: 15 amino acids. The germline CDR1 and CDR2 sequences are SGHRS and YFSETQ. V trimming: 4 bases; J trimming: 4 bases; junction bases outside the gene matches: 6. CDR3 residues: CASSLWTGGPDTQYF. The CDR3 DNA reads as TGCGCCAGCAGCCTCTGGACAGGGGGTCCAGATACGCAGTATTTT. Supplemented by reference TRBV5-1 and TRBJ2-3, the full variable domain reads KAGVTQTPRYLIKTRGQQVTLSCSPISGHRSVSWYQQTPGQGLQFLFEYFSETQRNKGNFPGRFSGRQFSNSRSEMNVSTLELGDSALYLCASSLWTGGPDTQYFGPGTRLTVL.

For this clone: Other nucleotide sequences in the sample specify the same CDR3. The chain is built from TRBV7-6 and TRBJ2-7, with 7 bases matching TRBD1. Looked up from germline, CDR1 is SGHVS and CDR2 is FNYEAQ. CDR3 length: 15 amino acids. Trimming at V came to 0 bases and at J to 0 bases, leaving 2 bases not matched to a gene. The chain's CDR3 is CASSLARDSSYEQYF. CDR3 DNA: TGTGCCAGCAGCTTAGCACGGGACAGCTCCTACGAGCAGTACTTC.

V gene TRBV28 combines with J gene TRBJ1-1; perhaps TRBD1 as D (5 bases). This CDR3 region has 14 residues. Germline CDR1 is MDHEN and CDR2 is SYDVKM. V shed 2 bases and J shed 1 base, with 8 bases lying between them. The CDR3 loop reads CASSLGQGNTEAFF. The CDR3 DNA reads as TGTGCCAGCAGTTTAGGGCAGGGGAACACTGAAGCTTTCTTT.

This rearrangement joins TRBV2 to TRBJ2-3, with 7 bases lining up with TRBD2. The CDR3 totals 17 residues. V lost 3 bases to trimming and J lost 4 bases; unmatched junction nucleotides: 13. Germline V CDR1 and CDR2: SNHLY, FYNNEI. In DNA, the CDR3 is TGTGCCAGCAGTGATACCGCCGGGACTACCCTGCCAGATACGCAGTATTTT. It encodes CASSDTAGTTLPDTQYF.

The chain recombines TRBV6-1 with TRBJ2-3; no firm D call. V lost 10 bases, J lost 1 base, and 15 bases lay in between. The CDR3 loop spans 14 amino acids. Per the germline V gene, CDR1 is MNHNS and CDR2 is SASEGT. The DNA of the CDR3 is TGTGCCATTCCCGCGGAGCGACGCACAGATACGCAGTATTTT. Its translation is CAIPAERRTDTQYF.

The V and J genes are TRBV7-2 and TRBJ2-7; possible D gene TRBD1, 6 bases. Germline CDR1 and CDR2: SGHTA and FQGNSA. This CDR3 spans 15 amino acids. V was shortened by 4 bases and J by 7 bases, with 20 bases between the two germline ends. CDR3 nucleotide sequence: TGTGCCAGCAGCTGGAGACAGGACCGGATTGGGGAGCAGTACTTC. This translates into CASSWRQDRIGEQYF.

This chain joins TRBV7-2 and TRBJ2-7; the D gene could be TRBD1 or TRBD2 (6 bases each). Germline CDR1 and CDR2: SGHTA and FQGNSA. The CDR3 is 15 residues long. The V end lost 5 bases, the J end lost 2 bases, and 16 bases lay between the germline ends. CDR3 protein: CASSLGGLATYEQYF. The CDR3 coding sequence is TGTGCCAGCAGCCTAGGGGGACTGGCGACCTACGAGCAGTACTTC. The variable domain in full, completed from reference TRBV7-2 and TRBJ2-7, reads GAGVSQSPSNKVTEKGKDVELRCDPISGHTALYWYRQSLGQGLEFLIYFQGNSAPDKSGLPSDRFSAERTGGSVSTLTIQRTQQEDSAVYLCASSLGGLATYEQYFGPGTRLTVT.

This clone was recorded only once. The rearrangement joins TRBV6-5 to TRBJ1-2, with a weak D call TRBD1 (6 bases). The V end lost 4 bases, the J end lost 7 bases, and 10 bases lay between the germline ends. The germline V gene encodes CDR1 MNHEY and CDR2 SVGAGI. The CDR3 runs 12 residues. CDR3 nucleotides: TGTGCCAGCAGTTCCAGGACAGCTGGCTACACCTTC. Translated, it gives CASSSRTAGYTF.

J is TRBJ2-5 and V is TRBV19, with a weak D call TRBD2 (5 bases). This CDR3 region has 14 residues. Germline V CDR1 and CDR2: LNHDA, SQIVND (reference sequence). V dropped 3 bases and J dropped 5 bases, with 13 bases sitting between them. As DNA, the CDR3 is TGTGCCAGTAGTATGCCCGGGGTGGGGGAGACCCAGTACTTC. Its translation: CASSMPGVGETQYF.

This clone was observed a single time. This rearrangement joins TRBV28 to TRBJ2-6; possibly TRBD1 for D (6 bases). CDR1 and CDR2 from the germline V gene are MDHEN and SYDVKM. The CDR3 length is 17 residues. V was pared by 6 bases and J by 4 bases, with 19 bases between. The CDR3 coding sequence is TGTGCCAGCAGGTTGACAGGAGTCTCTCTGGGGGCCAACGTCCTGACTTTC. It is translated as CASRLTGVSLGANVLTF.

The genes are TRBV9 and TRBJ2-7; 9 bases agree with TRBD2. Unmatched junction bases numbered 4, after V lost 3 bases and J lost 3 bases. Germline V gene lookup returns CDR1 SGDLS and CDR2 YYNGEE. This CDR3 spans 14 amino acids. The CDR3 region is CASSEGLAHYEQYF. The CDR3 bases are TGTGCCAGCAGCGAGGGACTAGCCCACTACGAGCAGTACTTC.

V is TRBV11-3 and J is TRBJ2-5, with D perhaps assigned TRBD1 or TRBD2 (5 bases each). CDR3 length: 14 residues. Trimming cost V 0 bases and J 7 bases, with 12 bases left between them. The germline V gene encodes CDR1 SGHNT and CDR2 YENEEA. The CDR3 region has the DNA TGTGCCAGCAGCTTAGATCCGACTGGGGGGACCCAGTACTTC. This sequence encodes CASSLDPTGGTQYF.

The V call is TRBV27, the J call TRBJ2-5; D tentatively fits TRBD1 or TRBD2 (5 bases each). V shed 5 bases and J shed 2 bases, with 12 bases lying between them. The CDR3 sequence is 14 residues long. Germline lookup yields CDR1 MNHEY and CDR2 SMNVEV (reference sequence). The CDR3 loop is CASSRDPRQETQYF. The CDR3 coding sequence is TGTGCCAGCAGTCGGGACCCGAGGCAAGAGACCCAGTACTTC.

The chain links TRBV1 to TRBJ2-1; TRBD2, as called in the table, went unchecked against the DNA. TRBV1 is noted as a pseudogene. The CDR3 is 18 residues long. The CDR3 DNA is TGCACCAGCAGCCCGAGGGTTACGGCGGGAGCATTAAACAATGAGCAGTTCTTC. It yields the protein CTSSPRVTAGALNNEQFF.

On this clone: Distinct nucleotide sequences in the sample also encode this CDR3. The V and J genes are TRBV5-1 and TRBJ2-7, with D possibly TRBD1 on 6 matching bases. The germline CDR1 and CDR2 sequences are SGHRS and YFSETQ. The length of the CDR3 is 14 residues. V was shortened by 0 bases and J by 3 bases, with 10 bases between the two germline ends. The DNA of the CDR3 is TGCGCCAGCAGCTTGGGGCAGGGGCTCTACGAGCAGTACTTC. Protein: CASSLGQGLYEQYF.

The chain is built from TRBV7-3 and TRBJ2-3, with D possibly TRBD1 on 6 matching bases. V lost 2 bases and J lost 4, with 16 bases in between. There are 16 residues in the CDR3. Germline V lookup: CDR1 SGHTA, CDR2 FQGTGA. The CDR3 DNA is TGTGCCAGCAGCTTATATGGGACACTAGGGTCAGATACGCAGTATTTT. Protein sequence: CASSLYGTLGSDTQYF.

The rearrangement links TRBV7-9 to TRBJ2-1; 11 bases line up with TRBD2. CDR1 is SEHNR and CDR2 is FQNEAQ in the germline V gene (reference sequence). The CDR3 is 16 residues long. V was pared by 4 bases and J by 5 bases, with 7 bases of the junction left unmatched. The CDR3 spells CASSYTLAGANNEQFF. The CDR3 DNA reads TGTGCCAGCAGCTACACACTAGCGGGAGCGAACAATGAGCAGTTCTTC.

The chain couples TRBV7-2 to TRBJ2-3; D is unclear. The V gene lost 3 bases and the J gene lost 5 bases, with 3 bases spanning the gap. Germline lookup yields CDR1 SGHTA and CDR2 FQGNSA. The CDR3 spans 11 residues. The CDR3 nucleotides read TGTGCCAGCAGCTTCCGAGATACGCAGTATTTT. It yields the protein CASSFRDTQYF.

The V call is TRBV9, the J call TRBJ2-1, with D unresolved. CDR3 length: 16 residues. The ends were cut back, 0 bases at V and 6 bases at J, with 16 bases in the middle. CDR1 SGDLS and CDR2 YYNGEE come from the germline V gene. The CDR3 loop is CASSVVSGRWINEQFF. The CDR3, as DNA: TGTGCCAGCAGCGTAGTCTCGGGCAGGTGGATCAATGAGCAGTTCTTC.

This rearrangement joins TRBV10-2 to TRBJ2-7, with 7 bases fitting TRBD2. Germline V CDR1 and CDR2: WSHSY, SAAADI. The V segment lost 0 bases and the J segment 3 bases; nucleotides outside the gene matches: 2. This CDR3 has 14 amino acids. The CDR3 sequence: CASSESSGVYEQYF. CDR3 sequence (DNA): TGCGCCAGCAGTGAGTCGAGCGGGGTCTACGAGCAGTACTTC.

The V and J genes are TRBV4-3 and TRBJ2-1, with 14 bases aligning to TRBD2. The CDR3 is 15 residues long. Losses at the gene ends were 4 bases for V and 6 bases for J; bases not matched to a gene: 2. The germline gives CDR1 LGHNA, CDR2 YSLEER. The CDR3 DNA reads TGCGCCAGCAGCCCCGGGACTAGCGGGGGCAATGAGCAGTTCTTC. Translation gives CASSPGTSGGNEQFF.

The genes are TRBV27 and TRBJ2-1; D is ambiguous. In germline, CDR1 is MNHEY, CDR2 SMNVEV (reference sequence). This CDR3 contains 18 residues. The germline V and J ends were trimmed by 0 bases and 0 bases, with 15 bases remaining between them. DNA for the CDR3: TGTGCCAGCAGTTTATCAGCCGTAGCCTCCCTCTCCTACAATGAGCAGTTCTTC. Its translation: CASSLSAVASLSYNEQFF.

The chain carries TRBV5-6 and TRBJ1-5; TRBD1 aligns across 10 bases. The germline V gene has CDR1 SGHDT and CDR2 YYEEEE. The ends lost 3 bases at V and 3 bases at J; junction bases unmatched: 3. This CDR3 has 15 amino acids. CDR3 protein: CASSWGTGDNQPQHF. For the CDR3, the DNA is TGTGCCAGCAGCTGGGGGACAGGGGACAATCAGCCCCAGCATTTT.

This clone was detected only a few times. This chain joins TRBV6-1 and TRBJ2-7; D is perhaps TRBD1 or TRBD2 (6 bases each). Per germline, CDR1 MNHNS and CDR2 SASEGT. The CDR3 is made up of 14 amino acids. With 6 bases removed from V and 0 bases from J, the gap between germline ends came to 12 bases. The CDR3, as DNA: TGTGCCAGCAGCGCGGGACAACCCTCCTACGAGCAGTACTTC. Encoded protein: CASSAGQPSYEQYF.

This sequence joins TRBV7-9 and TRBJ2-3; D may match TRBD1 or TRBD2 (5 bases each). Trimming removed 5 bases at V and 6 bases at J, with 18 bases between. CDR1 and CDR2 (germline): SEHNR, FQNEAQ (reference sequence). This CDR3 is built from 15 residues. Written as DNA, the CDR3 is TGTGCCAGCAGCCCCCCGGGACGAGGATTGGATACGCAGTATTTT. It is translated as CASSPPGRGLDTQYF.